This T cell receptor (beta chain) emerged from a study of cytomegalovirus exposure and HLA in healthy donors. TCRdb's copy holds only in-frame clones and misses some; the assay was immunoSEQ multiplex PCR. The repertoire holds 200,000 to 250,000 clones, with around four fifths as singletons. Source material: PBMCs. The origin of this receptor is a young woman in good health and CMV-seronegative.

CDR3 in DNA: TGTGCCAGCAGCTTAACCGGGCCCGGGATGGTCGTGGATACGCAGTATTTT. It codes for CASSLTGPGMVVDTQYF. The chain is built from TRBV7-3 and TRBJ2-3, with a weak D call TRBD2 (5 bases). From germline, CDR1 is SGHTA and CDR2 FQGTGA. The CDR3 runs to 17 residues. Between the trimmed V and J ends, which lost 0 bases and 6 bases, there was a span of 19 bases.